What follows are 5 T cell receptor beta chains derived from one specimen sequenced in a study of T-cell reconstitution after alpha-beta-depleted transplantation in children. This sample's TCRbeta library carried unique molecular identifier barcodes. TCRdb ran MiXCR on the PCR reads and lists one entry per CDR3 protein. The data contain about 370,000 distinct CDR3 sequences, approximately 20% of them singletons. This specimen consisted of PBMCs from the stem cell graft donor, obtained from the stem cell graft. The receptors derive from a human donor who donated a stem cell graft to a child with acute myeloid leukemia.

This clonotype was seen ten or more times. The rearrangement links TRBV12-3 or TRBV12-4 to TRBJ2-3; the D is unclear. The CDR3 is made up of 11 amino acids. The V and J ends lost 6 bases and 6 bases respectively, with 7 bases between them. The CDR3 here is CASSLTDTQYF. CDR3 DNA: TGTGCCAGCAGCTTAACCGATACGCAGTATTTT.

The gene calls are TRBV2 and TRBJ2-1; 9 bases line up with TRBD2. V dropped 10 bases and J dropped 4; count of bases not matched to a gene: 8. Per germline, CDR1 SNHLY and CDR2 FYNNEI. The CDR3 loop spans 14 amino acids. DNA for the CDR3: TGTGCCACCCGACCAGCGGGAGGATACAATGAGCAGTTCTTC. It is translated as CATRPAGGYNEQFF.

This clonotype was seen many times. The J gene is TRBJ2-5, the V gene TRBV20-1; 7 bases are a match to TRBD2. In germline, CDR1 is DFQATT, CDR2 SNEGSKA (reference sequence). J gave up 5 bases and V 0 bases, and 9 bases lay outside the gene matches. The length of the CDR3 is 15 residues. The CDR3 DNA follows: TGCAGTGCTAGAGATCTGAAGGGGAGGGGCGAGACCCAGTACTTC. Translated: CSARDLKGRGETQYF.

The chain has TRBV24-1 and TRBJ1-2, with TRBD1 identical over 7 bases. The CDR3 spans 14 residues. Germline V lookup: CDR1 KGHDR, CDR2 SFDVKD. V dropped 4 bases and J dropped 4; count of bases not matched to a gene: 5. CDR3 coding DNA: TGTGCCACCAGTGAACCCGGACAGGTCTATGGCTACACCTTC. Amino acid sequence: CATSEPGQVYGYTF.

This chain joins TRBV11-2 and TRBJ1-6, with a weak D call TRBD1 (6 bases). Per the germline V gene, CDR1 is SGHAT and CDR2 is FQNNGV. This CDR3 has 17 residues. The V end lost 5 bases, the J end lost 4 bases, and 18 bases lay between the germline ends. The CDR3 reads CASSRMDSGEYNSPLHF. In DNA, the CDR3 is TGTGCCAGCAGCCGAATGGACAGTGGAGAGTATAATTCACCCCTCCACTTT.